One T cell receptor (beta chain) is described in this entry. Clones were sequenced by immunoSEQ multiplex PCR, and TCRdb holds only the in-frame ones, with some missing. The table lists roughly 80,000 clones, approximately 79% of them singletons. This sample was included in a study of OX40 agonist ivuxolimab in advanced cancers. Study at large: Age averaged roughly 60 years (range roughly 23 to 90), and about 86% were male.

Looked up from germline, CDR1 is DFQATT and CDR2 is SNEGSKA (reference sequence). Trimming removed 2 bases from V and 0 bases from J, with 1 base in between. This CDR3 has 11 amino acids. The chain links TRBV20-1 to TRBJ2-5; D remains unclear. This receptor was obtained from an adult with an advanced solid tumor such as melanoma, head and neck, liver or kidney cancer. Sequencing was performed on CD4+ or CD8+ T cells sorted from blood, taken in a trial of the OX40 agonist ivuxolimab. This chain's CDR3 is CSARNQETQYF. The CDR3 bases are TGCAGTGCTAGAAACCAAGAGACCCAGTACTTC.